The next 9 T cell receptor beta chains were all read from a single sample in a study of CD8 T cells in ankylosing spondylitis. MiXCR, run by TCRdb on the 5' RACE reads, gives a single entry per CDR3 protein. The data hold hundreds of thousands of distinct CDR3 sequences, with around 9.2% observed a single time. Specimen: blood, either unsorted or a sorted T cell fraction (not recorded which). The receptors shown here come from a male donor with ankylosing spondylitis or in good health (not recorded which).

This clonotype appeared many times. The chain has TRBV20-1 and TRBJ2-1; 14 positions agree with TRBD2. Trimming at V came to 3 bases and at J to 8 bases, leaving 3 bases not matched to a gene. The CDR3 is made up of 14 amino acids. Germline V lookup: CDR1 DFQATT, CDR2 SNEGSKA (reference sequence). CDR3 in DNA: TGCAGTGCTAGTGGGACTAGCGGGAGCTATGAGCAGTTCTTC. Translated, it gives CSASGTSGSYEQFF.

This clonotype was counted at least ten times. V gene TRBV9 combines with J gene TRBJ2-7; 12 bases line up with TRBD2. Germline CDR1 SGDLS, CDR2 YYNGEE. CDR3 length: 16 residues. V lost 3 bases and J lost 2; bases outside the gene matches: 6. As DNA, the CDR3 is TGTGCCAGCAGCGGCACTAGCGGGGGGCCTCCCTACGAGCAGTACTTC. This translates into CASSGTSGGPPYEQYF.

This clonotype came up many times. The rearrangement joins TRBV12-3 or TRBV12-4 to TRBJ2-5; 8 bases are shared with TRBD2. The CDR3 spans 13 residues. The J segment lost 4 bases and the V segment lost 2 bases, leaving 0 bases of the junction unmatched. The CDR3 DNA is TGTGCCAGCAGTTTACGGGAGGGAGAGACCCAGTACTTC. Protein: CASSLREGETQYF.

CDR3 in amino acids: CATSRGDRGSYEQYF. DNA of the CDR3: TGTGCCACCAGCAGAGGAGACAGGGGCTCCTACGAGCAGTACTTC. V and J are TRBV15 and TRBJ2-7; 8 bases align to TRBD1. Germline-derived CDR1 and CDR2 are LNHNV and YYDKDF (reference sequence). The CDR3 runs to 15 residues. Trimming took 1 base from V and 0 from J; bases not matched to a gene: 2.

In its sample, this clonotype was seen many times. The chain employs TRBV5-6 and TRBJ1-3, with a weak D call TRBD1 (5 bases). V gave up 3 bases and J gave up 4 bases, with 8 bases separating them. The V gene's germline CDR1 is SGHDT and CDR2 YYEEEE. The CDR3 is 13 residues long. Written as DNA, the CDR3 is TGTGCCAGCAGCTGGGACGTCGGAAACACCATATATTTT. It codes for CASSWDVGNTIYF.

The chain carries TRBV5-1 and TRBJ1-4; TRBD1 agrees at 7 bases. Germline loops: CDR1 SGHRS, CDR2 YFSETQ. The CDR3 totals 15 residues. The V and J ends lost 4 bases and 6 bases, in that order; junction bases with no gene match: 9. CDR3 DNA: TGCGCCAGCAGCCCGTGGACAGGAAGGGATGAAAAACTGTTTTTT. Amino acids: CASSPWTGRDEKLFF.

The V gene is TRBV30, the J gene TRBJ1-1; D may be TRBD1 (5 bases). The V end was cut by 0 bases, the J end by 10 bases, with 12 bases between. This CDR3 is 12 amino acids long. Germline assignment: CDR1 GTSNPN and CDR2 SVGIG (reference sequence). CDR3 DNA: TGTGCCTGGAGTGTACAGTTTACAGGAGCTTTCTTT. Encoded protein: CAWSVQFTGAFF.

This clonotype has a count of ten or more. V gene TRBV28 combines with J gene TRBJ2-4; D may be TRBD2 (5 bases). Germline V lookup: CDR1 MDHEN, CDR2 SYDVKM. V was clipped by 3 bases and J by 1 base, with 7 bases between them. This CDR3 has 14 amino acids. The CDR3 DNA follows: TGTGCCAGCAGTTTGCGGGCGGCCAAAAACATTCAGTACTTC. Its translation: CASSLRAAKNIQYF.

This clonotype showed up many times. The chain is built from TRBV29-1 and TRBJ2-5; possible D gene TRBD1, 6 bases. Germline lookup yields CDR1 SQVTM and CDR2 ANQGSEA. V was shortened by 5 bases and J by 1 base, with 11 bases between the two germline ends. The CDR3 contains 13 residues. The CDR3 bases are TGCAGCGTTCGGGACACCCTCCAAGAGACCCAGTACTTC. This sequence encodes CSVRDTLQETQYF. Together with reference TRBV29-1 and TRBJ2-5, the CDR3 gives the full variable domain: SAVISQKPSRDICQRGTSLTIQCQVDSQVTMMFWYRQQPGQSLTLIATANQGSEATYESGFVIDKFPISRPNLTFSTLTVSNMSPEDSSIYLCSVRDTLQETQYFGPGTRLLVL.